What follows describes a single TCR beta chain. Method: immunoSEQ multiplex PCR; TCRdb's copy keeps in-frame clones and lacks some. The sample has over 50,000 clones; over 80% are singletons. The data were obtained in a study of blood T cell repertoires in COVID-19. V lost 4 bases to trimming and J lost 7 bases; unmatched junction nucleotides: 10. The CDR3 covers 16 residues. The germline CDR1 and CDR2 sequences are SGHRS and YFSETQ. This receptor was obtained from a woman aged 60-75 years with active or convalescent COVID-19. The rearrangement uses TRBV5-1 and TRBJ2-1, with 11 bases lining up with TRBD2. The specimen was peripheral blood. The CDR3 loop reads CASSGPGLADPNEQFF. DNA for the CDR3: TGCGCCAGCAGCGGCCCGGGACTAGCGGATCCTAATGAGCAGTTCTTC.